This T cell receptor (beta chain) was identified in a study of blood T cell repertoires in COVID-19. In germline, CDR1 is LGHDT, CDR2 YNNKEL (reference sequence). This CDR3 has 16 residues. The germline V and J ends were trimmed by 4 bases and 7 bases, with 17 bases remaining between them. TCRdb keeps only in-frame clones here, not all; method: immunoSEQ multiplex PCR. The sample consists of 210,000 or so clones, 83% of them appearing once. Participants were aged 18 to 89 years, lived in about 26 US areas, and enrolled virtually. V is TRBV3-1 (or the pseudogene TRBV3-2) and J is TRBJ1-6, with D maybe TRBD1 (6 bases). The sample comprised PBMCs or T cells enriched from blood (not recorded which). This TCR derives from a woman aged 50 to 60 who had been exposed to COVID-19. CDR3 nucleotides: TGTGCCAGCAGCCTTATTCCAGGGGATGTAAATTCACCCCTCCACTTT. Translation gives CASSLIPGDVNSPLHF.